A few counts support the clone carrying this T cell receptor beta chain. With V trimmed by 4 bases and J by 7 bases, 9 bases remained unmatched. Looked up from germline, CDR1 is LGHNA and CDR2 is YNFKEQ. This CDR3 has 15 residues. This entry comes from a study of blood T cell repertoires in COVID-19. TCRdb keeps only in-frame clones here, not all; method: immunoSEQ multiplex PCR. The sample comprises roughly 430,000 clones, approximately 91% of which are singletons, and roughly 2% rests with the top ten. Sequencing was performed on PBMCs or T cells enriched from blood (not recorded which). The TCR comes from a woman aged 40 to 50 with acute COVID-19. This chain uses TRBV4-2 with TRBJ1-4, with 7 bases matching TRBD1. CDR3 coding DNA: TGTGCCAGCAGCCGCACGGGAGGGGGCAGTGAAAAACTGTTTTTT. It is translated as CASSRTGGGSEKLFF.